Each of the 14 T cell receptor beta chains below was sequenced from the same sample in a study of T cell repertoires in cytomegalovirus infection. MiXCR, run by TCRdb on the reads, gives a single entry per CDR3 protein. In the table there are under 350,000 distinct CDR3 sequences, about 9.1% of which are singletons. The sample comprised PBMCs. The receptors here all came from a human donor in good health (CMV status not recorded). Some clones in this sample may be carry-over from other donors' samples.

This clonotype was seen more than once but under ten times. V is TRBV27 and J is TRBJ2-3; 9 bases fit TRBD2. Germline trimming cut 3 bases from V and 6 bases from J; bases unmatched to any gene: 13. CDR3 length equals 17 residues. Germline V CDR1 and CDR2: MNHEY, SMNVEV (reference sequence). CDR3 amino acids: CASSLGGGAHPADTQYF. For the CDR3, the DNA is TGTGCCAGCAGTTTGGGCGGGGGGGCTCACCCGGCGGATACGCAGTATTTT.

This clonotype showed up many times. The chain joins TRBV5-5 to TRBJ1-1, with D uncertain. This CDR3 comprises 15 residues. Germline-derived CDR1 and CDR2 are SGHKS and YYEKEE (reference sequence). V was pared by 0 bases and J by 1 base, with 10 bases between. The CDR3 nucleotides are TGTGCCAGCAGCTTGGGTGGACGCTGGAACACTGAAGCTTTCTTT. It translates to CASSLGGRWNTEAFF.

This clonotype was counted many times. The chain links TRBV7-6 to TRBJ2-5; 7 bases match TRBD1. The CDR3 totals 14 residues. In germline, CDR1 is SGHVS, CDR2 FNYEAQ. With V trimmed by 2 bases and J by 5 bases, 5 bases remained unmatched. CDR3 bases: TGTGCCAGCAGCTTACCGAGACAGGGTGAGACCCAGTACTTC. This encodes CASSLPRQGETQYF.

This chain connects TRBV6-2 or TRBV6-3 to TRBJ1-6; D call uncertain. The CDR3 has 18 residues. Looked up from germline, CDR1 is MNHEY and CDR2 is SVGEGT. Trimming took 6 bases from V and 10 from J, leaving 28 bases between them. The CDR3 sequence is CASSSLLRTVRGGSPLHF. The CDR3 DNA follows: TGTGCCAGCAGCTCCCTTCTTAGGACCGTCCGGGGAGGCTCACCCCTCCACTTT.

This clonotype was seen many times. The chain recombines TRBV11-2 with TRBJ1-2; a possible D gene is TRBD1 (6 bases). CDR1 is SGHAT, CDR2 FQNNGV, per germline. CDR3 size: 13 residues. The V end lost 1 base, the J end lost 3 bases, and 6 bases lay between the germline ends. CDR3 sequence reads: CASSLGTDYGYTF. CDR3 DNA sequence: TGTGCCAGCAGCTTAGGGACAGACTATGGCTACACCTTC.

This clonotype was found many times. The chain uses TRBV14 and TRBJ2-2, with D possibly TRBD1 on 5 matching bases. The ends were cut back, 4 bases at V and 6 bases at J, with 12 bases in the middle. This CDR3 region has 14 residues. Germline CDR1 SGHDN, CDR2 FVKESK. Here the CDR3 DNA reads TGTGCCAGCAGCCCGGCTTTAGGGGCCGGGGAGCTGTTTTTT. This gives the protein CASSPALGAGELFF.

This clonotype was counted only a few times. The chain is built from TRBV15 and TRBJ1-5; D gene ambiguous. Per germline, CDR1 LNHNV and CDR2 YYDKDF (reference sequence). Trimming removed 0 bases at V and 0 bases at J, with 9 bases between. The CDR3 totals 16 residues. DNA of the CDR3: TGTGCCACCAGCAGAGAAAGACAAAGTAGCAATCAGCCCCAGCATTTT. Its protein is CATSRERQSSNQPQHF.

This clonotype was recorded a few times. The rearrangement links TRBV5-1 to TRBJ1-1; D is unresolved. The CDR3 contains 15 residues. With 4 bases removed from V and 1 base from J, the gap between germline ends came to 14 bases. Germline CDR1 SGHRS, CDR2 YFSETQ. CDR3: CASSPLGRQNTEAFF. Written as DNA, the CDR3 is TGCGCCAGCAGCCCCCTTGGGAGGCAGAACACTGAAGCTTTCTTT.

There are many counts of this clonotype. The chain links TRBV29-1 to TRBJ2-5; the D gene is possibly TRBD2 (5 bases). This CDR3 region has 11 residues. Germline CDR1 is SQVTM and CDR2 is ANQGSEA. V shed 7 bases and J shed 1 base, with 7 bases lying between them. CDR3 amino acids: CSGGFQETQYF. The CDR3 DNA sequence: TGCAGCGGAGGGTTCCAAGAGACCCAGTACTTC. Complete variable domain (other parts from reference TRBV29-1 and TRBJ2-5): SAVISQKPSRDICQRGTSLTIQCQVDSQVTMMFWYRQQPGQSLTLIATANQGSEATYESGFVIDKFPISRPNLTFSTLTVSNMSPEDSSIYLCSGGFQETQYFGPGTRLLVL.

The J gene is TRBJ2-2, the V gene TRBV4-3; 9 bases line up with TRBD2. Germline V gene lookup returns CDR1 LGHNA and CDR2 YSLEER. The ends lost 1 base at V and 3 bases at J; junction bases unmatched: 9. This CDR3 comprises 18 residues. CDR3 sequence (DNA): TGCGCCAGCAGCCAAGGCTCAGGACGGACTAGCGACACCGGGGAGCTGTTTTTT. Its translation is CASSQGSGRTSDTGELFF.

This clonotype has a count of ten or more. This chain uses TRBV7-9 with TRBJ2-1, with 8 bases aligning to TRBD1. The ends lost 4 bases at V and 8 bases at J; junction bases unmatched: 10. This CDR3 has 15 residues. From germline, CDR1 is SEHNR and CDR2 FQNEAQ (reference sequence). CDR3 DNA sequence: TGTGCCAGCAGCTCCCAGGGGGCCCCCCGATATGAGCAGTTCTTC. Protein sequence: CASSSQGAPRYEQFF.

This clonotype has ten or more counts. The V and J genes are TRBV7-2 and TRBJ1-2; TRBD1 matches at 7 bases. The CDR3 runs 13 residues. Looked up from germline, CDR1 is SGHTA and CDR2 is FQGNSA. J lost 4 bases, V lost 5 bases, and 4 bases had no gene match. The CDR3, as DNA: TGTGCCAGCAGCGCGACAGGGATCTATGGCTACACCTTC. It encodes CASSATGIYGYTF. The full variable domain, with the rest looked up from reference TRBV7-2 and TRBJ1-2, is GAGVSQSPSNKVTEKGKDVELRCDPISGHTALYWYRQSLGQGLEFLIYFQGNSAPDKSGLPSDRFSAERTGGSVSTLTIQRTQQEDSAVYLCASSATGIYGYTFGSGTRLTVV.

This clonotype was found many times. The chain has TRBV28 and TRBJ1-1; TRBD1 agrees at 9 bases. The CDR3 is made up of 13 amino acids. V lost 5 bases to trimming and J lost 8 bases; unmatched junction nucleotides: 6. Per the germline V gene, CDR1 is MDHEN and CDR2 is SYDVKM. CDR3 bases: TGTGCCAGCAGTCGACAGGGGGTACCAGAAGCTTTCTTT. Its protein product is CASSRQGVPEAFF.

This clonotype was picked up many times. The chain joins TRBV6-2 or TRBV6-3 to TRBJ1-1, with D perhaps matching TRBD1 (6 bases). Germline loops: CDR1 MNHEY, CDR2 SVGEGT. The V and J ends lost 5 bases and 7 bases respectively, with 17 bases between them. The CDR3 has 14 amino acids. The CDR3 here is CASSPSDRYSEAFF. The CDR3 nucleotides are TGTGCCAGCAGTCCTTCTGACAGGTATAGTGAAGCTTTCTTT.